The sequence of this T cell receptor beta chain was determined in a study of cytomegalovirus exposure and HLA in healthy donors. Study-level findings and limits: Rarity characterized most TCR sequences, yet some public TCRs appeared in many donors. In an earlier analysis, in roughly 600 donors, most V segments appeared productive either ~87% or ~30% of the time.

The CDR3 consists of 15 residues. With 1 base removed from V and 0 bases from J, the gap between germline ends came to 7 bases. Germline loops: CDR1 LGHNA, CDR2 YNFKEQ. The PCR made use of 60 Vbeta and 13 Jbeta primers. Assay: immunoSEQ multiplex PCR; the TCRdb copy retains only in-frame clones and omits some. The sample table includes 120,000 or so clones. To note about this clone: The antigen is unknown.

The J gene is TRBJ1-5, the V gene TRBV4-2; tentatively, D is TRBD1 (6 bases). Sequenced input: PBMCs. The clonotype originates from a man between 18 and 29 years old in good health and CMV-seronegative. CDR3 in amino acids: CASSQAGDSNQPQHF. The CDR3 bases are TGTGCCAGCAGCCAAGCAGGGGATAGCAATCAGCCCCAGCATTTT.